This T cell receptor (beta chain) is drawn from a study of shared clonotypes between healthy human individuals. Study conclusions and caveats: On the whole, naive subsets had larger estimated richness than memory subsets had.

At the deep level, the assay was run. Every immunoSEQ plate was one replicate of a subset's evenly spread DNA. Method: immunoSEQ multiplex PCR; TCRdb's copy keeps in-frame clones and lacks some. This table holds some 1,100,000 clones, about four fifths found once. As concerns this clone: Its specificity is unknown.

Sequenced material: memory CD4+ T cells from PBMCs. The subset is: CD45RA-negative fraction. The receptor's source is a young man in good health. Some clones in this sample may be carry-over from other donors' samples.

CDR3 coding DNA: TGTGCCAGCAGCCAAGAGGCCCCGGGACAGGCGACAGATACGCAGTATTTT. Translated, it gives CASSQEAPGQATDTQYF. The J gene is TRBJ2-3, the V gene TRBV4-2, with TRBD1 matching 8 bases. CDR3 length: 17 amino acids. Trimming removed 0 bases from V and 3 bases from J; junction bases left unmatched: 8. The germline V gene encodes CDR1 LGHNA and CDR2 YNFKEQ.